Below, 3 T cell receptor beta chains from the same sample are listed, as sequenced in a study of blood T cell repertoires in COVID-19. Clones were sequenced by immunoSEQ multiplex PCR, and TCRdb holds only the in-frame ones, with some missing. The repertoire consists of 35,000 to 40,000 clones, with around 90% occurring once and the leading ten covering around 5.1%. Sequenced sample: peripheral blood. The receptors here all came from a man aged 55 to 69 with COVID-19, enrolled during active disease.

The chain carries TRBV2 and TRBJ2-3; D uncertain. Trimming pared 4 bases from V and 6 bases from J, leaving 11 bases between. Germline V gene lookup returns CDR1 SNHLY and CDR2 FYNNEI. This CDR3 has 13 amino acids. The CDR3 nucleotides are TGTGCCAGCAGTGTAATGAGAAAGGATACGCAGTATTTT. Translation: CASSVMRKDTQYF.

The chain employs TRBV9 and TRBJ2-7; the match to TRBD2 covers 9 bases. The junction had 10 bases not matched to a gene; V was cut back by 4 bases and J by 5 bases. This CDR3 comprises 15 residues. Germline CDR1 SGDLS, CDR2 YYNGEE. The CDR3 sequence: CASSSSGKGLNEQYF. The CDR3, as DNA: TGTGCCAGCAGCTCTAGCGGGAAGGGATTGAACGAGCAGTACTTC.

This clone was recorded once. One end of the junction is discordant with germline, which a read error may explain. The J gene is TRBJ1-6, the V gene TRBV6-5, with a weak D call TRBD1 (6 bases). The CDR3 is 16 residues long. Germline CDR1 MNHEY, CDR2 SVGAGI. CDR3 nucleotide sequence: TGTGCCAGCAGATACTCGACAGGTGTGGGAGGGTCACCCCTCCACTTT. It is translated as CASRYSTGVGGSPLHF.